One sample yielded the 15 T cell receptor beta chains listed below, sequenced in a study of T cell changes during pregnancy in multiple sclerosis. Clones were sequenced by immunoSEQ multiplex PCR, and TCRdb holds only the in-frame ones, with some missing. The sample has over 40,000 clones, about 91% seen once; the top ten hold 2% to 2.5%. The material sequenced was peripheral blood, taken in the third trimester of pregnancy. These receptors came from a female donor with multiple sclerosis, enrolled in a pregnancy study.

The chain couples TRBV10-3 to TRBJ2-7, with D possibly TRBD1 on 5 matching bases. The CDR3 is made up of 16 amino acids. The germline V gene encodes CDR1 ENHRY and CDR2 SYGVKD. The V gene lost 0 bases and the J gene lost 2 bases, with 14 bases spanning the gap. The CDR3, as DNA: TGTGCCATCAGTGAGTCCACAGGTTCGACGGCCTACGAGCAGTACTTC. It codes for CAISESTGSTAYEQYF.

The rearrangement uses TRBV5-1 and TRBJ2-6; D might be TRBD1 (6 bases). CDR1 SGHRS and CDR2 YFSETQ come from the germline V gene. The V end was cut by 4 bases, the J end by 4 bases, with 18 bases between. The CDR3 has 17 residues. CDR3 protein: CASSLGSQGLGANVLTF. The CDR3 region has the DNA TGCGCCAGCAGCCTGGGGTCGCAGGGGCTGGGGGCCAACGTCCTGACTTTC.

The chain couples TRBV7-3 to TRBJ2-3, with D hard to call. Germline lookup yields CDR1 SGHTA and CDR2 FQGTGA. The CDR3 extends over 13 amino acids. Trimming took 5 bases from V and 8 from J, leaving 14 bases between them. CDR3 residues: CASSPGGSGTQYF. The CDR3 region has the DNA TGTGCCAGCAGCCCCGGTGGTTCCGGTACGCAGTATTTT.

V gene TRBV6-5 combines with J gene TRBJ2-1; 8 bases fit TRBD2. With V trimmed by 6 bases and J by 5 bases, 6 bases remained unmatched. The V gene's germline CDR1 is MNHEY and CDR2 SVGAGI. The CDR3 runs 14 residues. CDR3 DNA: TGTGCCAGCAGGGAGCGGGAGCCCAACAATGAGCAGTTCTTC. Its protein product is CASREREPNNEQFF.

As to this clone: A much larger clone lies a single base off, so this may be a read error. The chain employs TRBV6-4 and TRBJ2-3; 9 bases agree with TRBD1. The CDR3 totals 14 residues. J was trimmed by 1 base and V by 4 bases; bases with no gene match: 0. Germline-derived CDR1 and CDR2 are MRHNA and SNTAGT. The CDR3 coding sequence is TGTGCCAGCAGTGGGACAGGGGGCACAGATACGCAGTATTTT. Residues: CASSGTGGTDTQYF.

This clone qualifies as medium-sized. CDR3 sequence: CASSGWTVVGNTIYF. The CDR3 region has the DNA TGTGCCAGCAGCGGATGGACAGTTGTCGGAAACACCATATATTTT. The chain joins TRBV21-1 to TRBJ1-3; no check of the table's D call, TRBD1, against the DNA was made. TRBV21-1 is annotated as a pseudogene. The CDR3 is 15 amino acids.

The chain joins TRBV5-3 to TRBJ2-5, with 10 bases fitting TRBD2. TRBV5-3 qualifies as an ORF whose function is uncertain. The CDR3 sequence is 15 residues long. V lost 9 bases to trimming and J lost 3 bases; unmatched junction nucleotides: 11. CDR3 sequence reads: CATRSNLAGEETQYF. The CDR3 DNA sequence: TGTGCCACAAGATCCAACCTAGCGGGAGAAGAGACCCAGTACTTC.

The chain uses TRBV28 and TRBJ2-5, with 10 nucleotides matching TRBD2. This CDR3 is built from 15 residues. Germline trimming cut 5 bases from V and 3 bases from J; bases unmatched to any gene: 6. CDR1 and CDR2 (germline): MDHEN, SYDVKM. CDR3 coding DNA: TGTGCCAGCAGTCTGACTAGCGGGCGCGAAGAGACCCAGTACTTC. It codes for CASSLTSGREETQYF.

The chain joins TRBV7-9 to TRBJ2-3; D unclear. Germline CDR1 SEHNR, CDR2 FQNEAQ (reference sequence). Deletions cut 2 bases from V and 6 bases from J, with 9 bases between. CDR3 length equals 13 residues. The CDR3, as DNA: TGTGCCAGCAGCTTACCTCTAGTGGATACGCAGTATTTT. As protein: CASSLPLVDTQYF.

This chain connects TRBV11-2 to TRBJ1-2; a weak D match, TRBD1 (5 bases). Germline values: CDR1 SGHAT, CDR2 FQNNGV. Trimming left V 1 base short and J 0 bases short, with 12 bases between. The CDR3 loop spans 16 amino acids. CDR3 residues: CASSLVQGRPNYGYTF. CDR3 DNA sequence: TGTGCCAGCAGCTTAGTCCAGGGCCGCCCTAACTATGGCTACACCTTC.

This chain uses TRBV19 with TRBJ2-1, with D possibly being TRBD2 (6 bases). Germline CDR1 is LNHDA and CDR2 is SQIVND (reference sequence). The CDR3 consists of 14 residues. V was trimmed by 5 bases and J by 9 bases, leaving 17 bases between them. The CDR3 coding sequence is TGTGCCAGTAGTGGGGGGTGGCTCGGGACTGAGCAGTTCTTC. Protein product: CASSGGWLGTEQFF.

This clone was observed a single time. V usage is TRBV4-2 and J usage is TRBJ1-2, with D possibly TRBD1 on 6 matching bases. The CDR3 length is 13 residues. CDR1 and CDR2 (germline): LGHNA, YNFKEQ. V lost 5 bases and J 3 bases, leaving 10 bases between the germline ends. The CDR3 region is CASSLGADYGYTF. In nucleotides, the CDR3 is TGTGCCAGCAGCTTGGGGGCCGACTATGGCTACACCTTC.

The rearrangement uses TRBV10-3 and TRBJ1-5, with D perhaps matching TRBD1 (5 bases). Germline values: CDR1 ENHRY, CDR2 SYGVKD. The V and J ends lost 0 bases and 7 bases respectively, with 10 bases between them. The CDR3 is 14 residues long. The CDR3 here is CAISESLGVQPQHF. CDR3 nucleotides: TGTGCCATCAGTGAGTCGTTAGGGGTCCAGCCCCAGCATTTT.

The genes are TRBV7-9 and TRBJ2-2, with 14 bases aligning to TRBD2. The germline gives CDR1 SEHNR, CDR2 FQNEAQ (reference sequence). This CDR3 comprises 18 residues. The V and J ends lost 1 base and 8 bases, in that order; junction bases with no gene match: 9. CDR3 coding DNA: TGTGCCAGCAGCTTAGGCGGAACGGGACTAGCGGGAGTGGGGGAGCTGTTTTTT. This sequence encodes CASSLGGTGLAGVGELFF.

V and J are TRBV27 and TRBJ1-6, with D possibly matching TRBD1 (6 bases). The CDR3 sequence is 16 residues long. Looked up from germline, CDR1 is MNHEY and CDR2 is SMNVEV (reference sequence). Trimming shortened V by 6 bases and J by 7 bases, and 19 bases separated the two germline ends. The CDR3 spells CASSLLRQGWNSPLHF. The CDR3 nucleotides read TGTGCCAGCAGCCTACTCAGGCAGGGGTGGAATTCACCCCTCCACTTT.